One and the same sample provided the 24 T cell receptor beta chains below, sequenced in a study of immune cell composition in non-small cell lung cancer. The protocol was immunoSEQ multiplex PCR, while the TCRdb copy is restricted to in-frame clones and leaves out a portion. This table holds 2,000 to 2,500 clones, roughly 81% found once. This same sample was also part of a study on CD4 T cells in lung cancer.

The material sequenced was lung tumor tissue. These receptors originate from a human donor with non-small cell lung cancer.

The gene calls are TRBV28 and TRBJ2-1; 8 positions agree with TRBD2. From germline, CDR1 is MDHEN and CDR2 SYDVKM. The CDR3 has 12 amino acids. After removal of 8 bases from V and 10 bases from J, the junction contained 7 bases not matched to a gene. This CDR3 is CASREGLREQFF. CDR3 DNA: TGTGCCAGCCGGGAGGGGCTGCGGGAGCAGTTCTTC.

This clone was picked up a small number of times. The J gene is TRBJ1-2, the V gene TRBV12-5, with a tentative D call TRBD1 (5 bases). CDR1 LGHNT and CDR2 FRNRAP come from the germline V gene. With 5 bases removed from V and 4 bases from J, the gap between germline ends came to 14 bases. The CDR3 loop spans 14 amino acids. The DNA for the CDR3 is TGTGCTAGTGGTAAGCAGGGAAAGACCTATGGCTACACCTTC. This codes for CASGKQGKTYGYTF.

The rearrangement joins TRBV18 to TRBJ1-5; tentatively, D is TRBD1 (6 bases). The CDR3 sequence is 13 residues long. Per germline, CDR1 KGHSH and CDR2 LQKENI. Trimming took 3 bases from V and 4 from J, leaving 7 bases between them. The CDR3 coding sequence is TGTGCCAGCTCACCCGACAGGAATCAGCCCCAGCATTTT. Its translation is CASSPDRNQPQHF.

This chain links TRBV9 with TRBJ1-2, with TRBD1 matching over 9 bases. V shed 0 bases, J shed 7 bases, and the junction held 7 bases outside the gene matches. The CDR3 sequence is 15 residues long. Per the germline V gene, CDR1 is SGDLS and CDR2 is YYNGEE. This CDR3 is CASSVATGQGGGYTF. CDR3 DNA: TGTGCCAGCAGCGTAGCTACGGGACAGGGAGGTGGCTACACCTTC.

The chain couples TRBV5-1 to TRBJ2-1; 13 bases match TRBD2. This CDR3 contains 14 residues. After removal of 7 bases from V and 7 bases from J, the junction contained 5 bases not matched to a gene. Germline loops: CDR1 SGHRS, CDR2 YFSETQ. The CDR3 sequence: CASGTSGKLNEQFF. The CDR3 DNA reads TGCGCCAGCGGGACTAGCGGGAAGTTGAATGAGCAGTTCTTC.

The CDR3 region is CASSQWAEQYF. The CDR3 bases are TGTGCCAGCTCACAATGGGCTGAGCAGTACTTC. V is TRBV18 and J is TRBJ2-7; D gene unclear. This CDR3 region has 11 residues. V was cut by 4 bases and J by 7 bases, with 8 bases left in between. The germline CDR1 and CDR2 sequences are KGHSH and LQKENI.

As DNA, the CDR3 is TGTGCCAGCAGCCACCTACTCACCTACTCCTACAATGAGCAGTTCTTC. Its translation is CASSHLLTYSYNEQFF. The chain uses TRBV14 and TRBJ2-1; D gene uncertain. CDR1 and CDR2 (germline): SGHDN, FVKESK. V lost 3 bases, J lost 0 bases, and 12 bases lay in between. The CDR3 extends over 16 amino acids.

The chain uses TRBV28 and TRBJ2-2, with 13 positions matching TRBD2. Germline CDR1 is MDHEN and CDR2 is SYDVKM. The CDR3 has 15 residues. V shed 5 bases, J shed 6 bases, and the junction held 3 bases outside the gene matches. The CDR3 DNA is TGTGCCAGCAGTAGGACTAGCGGGAGCCCCGGGGAGCTGTTTTTT. Encoded protein: CASSRTSGSPGELFF.

The V gene is TRBV27, the J gene TRBJ2-6, with TRBD1 matching over 9 bases. Germline lookup yields CDR1 MNHEY and CDR2 SMNVEV (reference sequence). The CDR3 spans 18 residues. J lost 1 base, V lost 2 bases, and 6 bases had no gene match. CDR3 residues: CASSLRGQGRSGANVLTF. In nucleotides, the CDR3 is TGTGCCAGCAGTTTAAGGGGACAGGGAAGGTCTGGGGCCAACGTCCTGACTTTC.

This clone has a single count. V is TRBV27 and J is TRBJ2-1; TRBD1 matches at 7 bases. The CDR3 runs 15 residues. The J segment lost 7 bases and the V segment lost 6 bases, leaving 12 bases of the junction unmatched. CDR1 is MNHEY and CDR2 is SMNVEV in the germline V gene (reference sequence). The CDR3 protein is CASSRTTTGLNEQFF. The DNA of the CDR3 is TGTGCCAGCAGCCGAACCACGACAGGGCTGAATGAGCAGTTCTTC.

This chain uses TRBV29-1 with TRBJ2-2; 12 nucleotides agree with TRBD2. The germline gives CDR1 SQVTM, CDR2 ANQGSEA. Losses at the gene ends were 4 bases for V and 0 bases for J; bases not matched to a gene: 3. This CDR3 region has 16 residues. The CDR3 spells CSVATSGGANTGELFF. The CDR3, as DNA: TGCAGCGTTGCGACTAGCGGGGGCGCGAACACCGGGGAGCTGTTTTTT.

This chain connects TRBV5-1 to TRBJ2-1, with TRBD2 matching over 12 bases. CDR3 length: 17 amino acids. V shed 0 bases, J shed 15 bases, and the junction held 16 bases outside the gene matches. Germline assignment: CDR1 SGHRS and CDR2 YFSETQ. CDR3 in amino acids: CASSLDPSGRAGGFGFF. The CDR3 DNA reads TGCGCCAGCAGCTTGGATCCTAGCGGGAGGGCCGGGGGGTTTGGGTTCTTC.

A note on this clone: Other DNA sequences in this sample translate to the same CDR3. V and J are TRBV5-6 and TRBJ1-4; D possibly corresponds to TRBD1 (5 bases). Germline CDR1 reads SGHDT; CDR2 reads YYEEEE. The V gene lost 4 bases and the J gene lost 6 bases, with 16 bases spanning the gap. The CDR3 sequence is 15 residues long. For the CDR3, the DNA is TGTGCCAGCAGCCAGGCATGGCAGGGTGATGAAAAACTGTTTTTT. As protein: CASSQAWQGDEKLFF.

This chain joins TRBV28 and TRBJ2-4; D might be TRBD1 (5 bases). Germline V gene data show CDR1 as MDHEN and CDR2 as SYDVKM. This CDR3 has 14 residues. Trimming took off 5 bases at V and 0 bases at J, with 8 bases between the two ends. DNA of the CDR3: TGTGCCAGCAGTCCGACAGTAGCCAAAAACATTCAGTACTTC. Its protein is CASSPTVAKNIQYF.

The J gene is TRBJ2-1, the V gene TRBV15; tentatively, D is TRBD1 (6 bases). CDR1 LNHNV and CDR2 YYDKDF come from the germline V gene (reference sequence). The CDR3 covers 15 residues. V was trimmed by 3 bases and J by 0 bases, leaving 9 bases between them. The CDR3 DNA follows: TGTGCCACCAGCAGGGAGACAGGCTCCTACAATGAGCAGTTCTTC. Residues: CATSRETGSYNEQFF.

The CDR3 loop is CSVDRESTGELFF. The DNA of the CDR3 is TGCAGCGTTGACCGGGAGAGCACCGGGGAGCTGTTTTTT. V gene TRBV29-1 combines with J gene TRBJ2-2; possibly TRBD2 for D (6 bases). Germline V gene data show CDR1 as SQVTM and CDR2 as ANQGSEA. The V end lost 3 bases, the J end lost 4 bases, and 9 bases lay between the germline ends. The CDR3 spans 13 residues.

The chain is built from TRBV7-9 and TRBJ1-2; D perhaps matches TRBD1 (5 bases). V gave up 5 bases and J gave up 4 bases, with 14 bases separating them. Per germline, CDR1 SEHNR and CDR2 FQNEAQ (reference sequence). The CDR3 totals 14 residues. CDR3 sequence (DNA): TGTGCCAGCAGCCTAGACAGTTACTTCTATGGCTACACCTTC. Translating gives CASSLDSYFYGYTF.

V is TRBV5-4 and J is TRBJ1-4; the D gene is possibly TRBD1 (6 bases). Germline V gene data show CDR1 as SGHNT and CDR2 as YYREEE (reference sequence). V lost 4 bases, J lost 8 bases, and 15 bases lay in between. There are 14 residues in the CDR3. The CDR3 here is CASSLQGSREKLFF. In DNA, the CDR3 is TGTGCCAGCAGCCTACAGGGTAGTAGGGAAAAACTGTTTTTT.

The V and J genes are TRBV6-6 and TRBJ2-5; D possibly corresponds to TRBD2 (7 bases). This CDR3 comprises 13 residues. Germline CDR1 reads MNHNY; CDR2 reads SVGAGI (reference sequence). The V and J ends lost 7 bases and 5 bases respectively, with 14 bases between them. The CDR3 region is CASKRGGGETQYF. Written as DNA, the CDR3 is TGTGCCAGCAAGAGGGGAGGGGGGGAGACCCAGTACTTC.

The CDR3 region is CATPGTYSSGANVLTF. As DNA, the CDR3 is TGTGCCACCCCTGGGACTTATTCCTCTGGGGCCAACGTCCTGACTTTC. The rearrangement uses TRBV7-9 and TRBJ2-6, with D maybe TRBD2 (6 bases). CDR3 size: 16 residues. In germline, CDR1 is SEHNR, CDR2 FQNEAQ (reference sequence). The ends were cut back, 10 bases at V and 0 bases at J, with 16 bases in the middle.

This chain links TRBV6-1 with TRBJ2-1; 12 bases agree with TRBD2. Germline CDR1 and CDR2: MNHNS and SASEGT. Losses at the gene ends were 5 bases for V and 4 bases for J; bases not matched to a gene: 3. CDR3 length: 15 residues. The CDR3 loop reads CASSPTSGSYNEQFF. For the CDR3, the DNA is TGTGCCAGCAGTCCGACTAGCGGGAGTTACAATGAGCAGTTCTTC.

The chain carries TRBV27 and TRBJ2-7; D is unclear. The CDR3 extends over 13 amino acids. Germline lookup yields CDR1 MNHEY and CDR2 SMNVEV (reference sequence). With 6 bases removed from V and 1 base from J, the gap between germline ends came to 10 bases. CDR3 in DNA: TGTGCCAGCAGCCGAACTAATTCCTACGAGCAGTACTTC. It is translated as CASSRTNSYEQYF.

This chain links TRBV5-1 with TRBJ1-3; TRBD1 is a possible D gene (5 bases). The CDR3 is 16 residues long. The ends were cut back, 0 bases at V and 0 bases at J, with 10 bases in the middle. Germline lookup yields CDR1 SGHRS and CDR2 YFSETQ. The CDR3 bases are TGCGCCAGCAGCTTGGGACAGCCCCTCTCTGGAAACACCATATATTTT. Translated: CASSLGQPLSGNTIYF.

J is TRBJ2-1 and V is TRBV10-3, with TRBD1 matching 9 bases. The germline CDR1 and CDR2 sequences are ENHRY and SYGVKD. Trimming removed 8 bases from V and 10 bases from J; junction bases left unmatched: 9. This CDR3 has 13 residues. The CDR3 DNA sequence: TGTGCCATCCGCACCGGGACAGGGAACGAGCAGTTCTTC. It encodes CAIRTGTGNEQFF.